Following are 29 T cell receptor beta chains from one sample sequenced in a study of blood T cell repertoires in COVID-19. Measured with immunoSEQ multiplex PCR; TCRdb has only the in-frame clones, and not every one. The sample records about 120,000 clones, 90% being singletons. Sequencing used peripheral blood. The origin of the receptors is a woman aged 55-70 years with COVID-19, enrolled during active disease.

This clone was recorded only once. The V call is TRBV3-1 (or the pseudogene TRBV3-2), the J call TRBJ2-3; the D gene is possibly TRBD2 (6 bases). The germline V gene has CDR1 LGHDT and CDR2 YNNKEL (reference sequence). This CDR3 spans 15 amino acids. The V gene lost 4 bases and the J gene lost 2 bases, with 13 bases spanning the gap. The CDR3 is CASSPGGLYTDTQYF. DNA for the CDR3: TGTGCCAGCAGCCCCGGGGGTCTATACACAGATACGCAGTATTTT.

A single count supports this clone. In the same sample, other DNA sequences code for this CDR3. The chain combines TRBV4-2 with TRBJ1-4, with D uncertain. CDR1 and CDR2 (germline): LGHNA, YNFKEQ. This CDR3 contains 14 residues. V was clipped by 0 bases and J by 5 bases, with 7 bases between them. The DNA of the CDR3 is TGTGCCAGCAGCCAAGAAGCACTCAATGAAAAACTGTTTTTT. Translation gives CASSQEALNEKLFF.

The chain links TRBV2 to TRBJ1-5; 7 bases fit TRBD1. Germline CDR1 and CDR2: SNHLY and FYNNEI. The CDR3 consists of 13 residues. V shed 6 bases and J 4 bases; nucleotides not matched to a gene: 3. This CDR3 reads CASRLQGNQPQHF. The CDR3 nucleotides are TGTGCCAGCAGACTACAGGGGAATCAGCCCCAGCATTTT. Combining the CDR3 with reference TRBV2 and TRBJ1-5 gives the whole variable domain EPEVTQTPSHQVTQMGQEVILRCVPISNHLYFYWYRQILGQKVEFLVSFYNNEISEKSEIFDDQFSVERPDGSNFTLKIRSTKLEDSAMYFCASRLQGNQPQHFGDGTRLSIL.

DNA for the CDR3: TGTGCCAGCAGCGTAGATGGACAGCGCACAGATACGCAGTATTTT. Encoded protein: CASSVDGQRTDTQYF. The V and J genes are TRBV9 and TRBJ2-3, with a tentative D call TRBD1 (6 bases). The CDR3 sequence is 15 residues long. Trimming shortened V by 0 bases and J by 1 base, and 9 bases separated the two germline ends. The germline CDR1 and CDR2 sequences are SGDLS and YYNGEE.

The chain joins TRBV10-3 to TRBJ1-3, with a weak D call TRBD1 (5 bases). Trimming took 10 bases from V and 4 from J, leaving 8 bases between them. Per the germline V gene, CDR1 is ENHRY and CDR2 is SYGVKD. This CDR3 has 11 amino acids. In nucleotides, the CDR3 is TGTGCCAGCGGGACGGGAAACACCATATATTTT. Its translation is CASGTGNTIYF.

This chain joins TRBV7-9 and TRBJ2-1; 10 bases map to TRBD1. The ends lost 5 bases at V and 2 bases at J; junction bases unmatched: 3. CDR1 is SEHNR, CDR2 FQNEAQ, per germline (reference sequence). CDR3 length: 15 residues. CDR3 sequence: CASSRTGGPYNEQFF. CDR3 nucleotides: TGTGCCAGCAGCCGGACAGGGGGTCCCTACAATGAGCAGTTCTTC. The full variable domain, its missing parts supplied by reference TRBV7-9 and TRBJ2-1, is DTGVSQNPRHKITKRGQNVTFRCDPISEHNRLYWYRQTLGQGPEFLTYFQNEAQLEKSRLLSDRFSAERPKGSFSTLEIQRTEQGDSAMYLCASSRTGGPYNEQFFGPGTRLTVL.

This rearrangement joins TRBV5-6 to TRBJ1-2; no reliable D call. Germline V CDR1 and CDR2: SGHDT, YYEEEE. The CDR3 is made up of 13 amino acids. Trimming stripped 1 base from V and 8 bases from J, with 12 bases between. The CDR3 here is CASSLPSRGGYTF. The CDR3 coding sequence is TGTGCCAGCAGCTTGCCATCAAGAGGAGGCTACACCTTC. The full variable domain, its missing parts supplied by reference TRBV5-6 and TRBJ1-2, is DAGVTQSPTHLIKTRGQQVTLRCSPKSGHDTVSWYQQALGQGPQFIFQYYEEEERQRGNFPDRFSGHQFPNYSSELNVNALLLGDSALYLCASSLPSRGGYTFGSGTRLTVV.

The chain is built from TRBV9 and TRBJ2-1; tentatively, D is TRBD1 (6 bases). Trimming removed 0 bases from V and 5 bases from J, with 9 bases in between. Germline assignment: CDR1 SGDLS and CDR2 YYNGEE. This CDR3 region has 14 residues. CDR3 nucleotides: TGTGCCAGCAGCGTAGAATGGACAGACAATGAGCAGTTCTTC. Protein product: CASSVEWTDNEQFF.

The chain couples TRBV5-4 to TRBJ1-1; 7 nucleotides align to TRBD1. CDR3 length: 16 amino acids. With 0 bases clipped from V and 1 base from J, the junction kept 6 bases outside the gene matches. CDR1 is SGHNT, CDR2 YYREEE, per germline (reference sequence). This CDR3 is CASSLEGRGANTEAFF. In DNA form, the CDR3 reads TGTGCCAGCAGCTTGGAAGGCAGGGGGGCGAACACTGAAGCTTTCTTT. Full variable domain (outside the CDR3, taken from reference TRBV5-4 and TRBJ1-1): ETGVTQSPTHLIKTRGQQVTLRCSSQSGHNTVSWYQQALGQGPQFIFQYYREEENGRGNFPPRFSGLQFPNYSSELNVNALELDDSALYLCASSLEGRGANTEAFFGQGTRLTVV.

This clone was counted only a few times. The chain recombines TRBV19 with TRBJ1-1; D unresolved. Germline assignment: CDR1 LNHDA and CDR2 SQIVND (reference sequence). This CDR3 contains 12 residues. V was shortened by 6 bases and J by 3 bases, with 8 bases between the two germline ends. CDR3 in amino acids: CASRRRDTEAFF. The CDR3 coding sequence is TGTGCCAGTAGGAGGAGGGACACTGAAGCTTTCTTT.

The chain is built from TRBV9 and TRBJ2-1; tentative D call: TRBD2 (6 bases). From germline, CDR1 is SGDLS and CDR2 YYNGEE. Between the trimmed V and J ends, which lost 3 bases and 2 bases, there was a span of 18 bases. This CDR3 contains 17 residues. The CDR3 DNA is TGTGCCAGCAGCGGAGGCGAATCGGGGGTCCCCTACAATGAGCAGTTCTTC. This sequence encodes CASSGGESGVPYNEQFF.

The V call is TRBV4-1, the J call TRBJ1-5, with 12 bases fitting TRBD1. Germline trimming cut 0 bases from V and 2 bases from J; bases unmatched to any gene: 8. Germline lookup yields CDR1 MGHRA and CDR2 YSYEKL. The CDR3 covers 19 residues. For the CDR3, the DNA is TGCGCCAGCAGCCAAGAAGAGGGACAGGGGGCTCGGGGCAATCAGCCCCAGCATTTT. Amino acids: CASSQEEGQGARGNQPQHF.

This clone showed up just a few times. The CDR3 here is CASSLDRENTEAFF. The CDR3 coding sequence is TGTGCCAGCAGCTTGGATAGAGAGAACACTGAAGCTTTCTTT. The V call is TRBV5-4, the J call TRBJ1-1; D not resolved. This CDR3 contains 14 residues. Germline V gene sequence: CDR1 SGHNT, CDR2 YYREEE (reference sequence). V was trimmed by 0 bases and J by 1 base, leaving 7 bases between them.

J is TRBJ2-7 and V is TRBV7-2, with 9 bases aligning to TRBD2. Per germline, CDR1 SGHTA and CDR2 FQGNSA. V shed 1 base and J 3 bases; nucleotides not matched to a gene: 4. The CDR3 spans 15 residues. CDR3 in amino acids: CASSLVGSGGYEQYF. The CDR3 nucleotides are TGTGCCAGCAGCTTAGTAGGTAGCGGGGGCTACGAGCAGTACTTC.

V gene TRBV27 combines with J gene TRBJ1-1; D unclear. CDR3 length: 13 amino acids. V gave up 5 bases and J gave up 1 base, with 8 bases separating them. Looked up from germline, CDR1 is MNHEY and CDR2 is SMNVEV (reference sequence). The CDR3 is CASSRTSNTEAFF. The CDR3 DNA reads TGTGCCAGCAGTCGAACATCGAACACTGAAGCTTTCTTT.

This sequence joins TRBV5-1 and TRBJ1-6, with 9 bases identical to TRBD1. Germline V gene sequence: CDR1 SGHRS, CDR2 YFSETQ. The V segment lost 4 bases and the J segment 4 bases; nucleotides outside the gene matches: 6. CDR3 length equals 16 residues. The CDR3 sequence: CASSVSGTGYNSPLHF. The CDR3 coding sequence is TGCGCCAGCAGCGTATCCGGGACAGGGTATAATTCACCCCTCCACTTT.

The chain has TRBV5-1 and TRBJ1-6, with 9 bases matching TRBD1. Germline V gene lookup returns CDR1 SGHRS and CDR2 YFSETQ. The CDR3 extends over 16 amino acids. The junction had 5 bases not matched to a gene; V was cut back by 2 bases and J by 5 bases. In DNA, the CDR3 is TGCGCCAGCAGCTTTACAGGGGGCCAAAATAATTCACCCCTCCACTTT. Amino acid sequence: CASSFTGGQNNSPLHF.

The CDR3 here is CASSPRGAGSNQPQHF. DNA of the CDR3: TGTGCCAGCAGCCCTCGGGGAGCTGGAAGCAATCAGCCCCAGCATTTT. The chain carries TRBV27 and TRBJ1-5; D ambiguous. The V and J ends lost 6 bases and 1 base respectively, with 16 bases between them. CDR3 size: 16 residues. Germline values: CDR1 MNHEY, CDR2 SMNVEV (reference sequence).

V usage is TRBV10-3 and J usage is TRBJ2-1, with TRBD2 matching 11 bases. Germline trimming cut 11 bases from V and 4 bases from J; bases unmatched to any gene: 10. The CDR3 sequence is 15 residues long. Germline lookup yields CDR1 ENHRY and CDR2 SYGVKD. The CDR3: CAAAFTSGGYNEQFF. DNA for the CDR3: TGTGCCGCGGCCTTCACTAGCGGGGGTTACAATGAGCAGTTCTTC.

This chain uses TRBV6-5 with TRBJ1-1, with D uncertain. V lost 8 bases and J 0 bases, leaving 13 bases between the germline ends. The CDR3 contains 14 residues. CDR1 MNHEY and CDR2 SVGAGI come from the germline V gene. CDR3 loop: CASWRSSMNTEAFF. The DNA of the CDR3 is TGTGCCAGCTGGAGATCATCCATGAACACTGAAGCTTTCTTT.

The gene calls are TRBV7-2 and TRBJ1-5; a possible D gene is TRBD1 (6 bases). Germline V gene lookup returns CDR1 SGHTA and CDR2 FQGNSA. V was trimmed by 0 bases and J by 7 bases, leaving 13 bases between them. There are 15 residues in the CDR3. The CDR3 loop reads CASSLAGTQGQPQHF. The CDR3 coding sequence is TGTGCCAGCAGCTTAGCGGGGACCCAGGGGCAGCCCCAGCATTTT.

This sequence joins TRBV5-6 and TRBJ2-3; 10 bases are a match to TRBD1. Germline V gives CDR1 SGHDT, CDR2 YYEEEE. After removal of 4 bases from V and 2 bases from J, the junction contained 7 bases not matched to a gene. The CDR3 spans 16 residues. The CDR3 reads CASSRTGGGYTDTQYF. The CDR3 DNA follows: TGTGCCAGCAGCCGGACAGGGGGAGGGTACACAGATACGCAGTATTTT.

CDR3 coding DNA: TGTGCCAGCAGCGTAGGAGGGGGGGCAGCTGGAAACACCATATATTTT. This codes for CASSVGGGAAGNTIYF. This chain connects TRBV9 to TRBJ1-3; tentative D call: TRBD1 (6 bases). Trimming pared 0 bases from V and 2 bases from J, leaving 12 bases between. This CDR3 region has 16 residues. Germline V gives CDR1 SGDLS, CDR2 YYNGEE.

This clone was recorded once. This rearrangement joins TRBV24-1 to TRBJ1-2; 7 bases fit TRBD1. Germline CDR1 is KGHDR and CDR2 is SFDVKD. Trimming at V came to 3 bases and at J to 5 bases, leaving 5 bases not matched to a gene. The CDR3 length is 14 residues. The CDR3 loop reads CATSDAGTEYGYTF. The CDR3 region has the DNA TGTGCCACCAGTGATGCCGGGACAGAATATGGCTACACCTTC.

The V gene is TRBV6-5, the J gene TRBJ2-2; D remains ambiguous. Trimming took 4 bases from V and 0 from J, leaving 9 bases between them. Germline loops: CDR1 MNHEY, CDR2 SVGAGI. The CDR3 is made up of 15 amino acids. The CDR3 protein is CASSWANANTGELFF. The CDR3 nucleotides read TGTGCCAGCAGTTGGGCAAACGCGAACACCGGGGAGCTGTTTTTT.

This clone has a handful of counts. J is TRBJ1-6 and V is TRBV19; no reliable D call. CDR1 is LNHDA, CDR2 SQIVND, per germline (reference sequence). Trimming removed 9 bases at V and 6 bases at J, with 18 bases between. The CDR3 is 15 residues long. CDR3 region: CASGTGVTLNSPLHF. The CDR3 region has the DNA TGTGCCAGCGGTACCGGGGTTACGCTTAATTCACCCCTCCACTTT. Full variable domain (rest looked up from reference TRBV19 and TRBJ1-6): DGGITQSPKYLFRKEGQNVTLSCEQNLNHDAMYWYRQDPGQGLRLIYYSQIVNDFQKGDIAEGYSVSREKKESFPLTVTSAQKNPTAFYLCASGTGVTLNSPLHFGNGTRLTVT.

The chain has TRBV5-1 and TRBJ1-5; no firm D call. Germline V lookup: CDR1 SGHRS, CDR2 YFSETQ. The CDR3 runs to 12 residues. Trimming left V 0 bases short and J 9 bases short, with 7 bases between. CDR3 region: CASSLDFGPQHF. The CDR3 region has the DNA TGCGCCAGCAGCTTGGACTTCGGGCCCCAGCATTTT. Full variable domain (rest looked up from reference TRBV5-1 and TRBJ1-5): KAGVTQTPRYLIKTRGQQVTLSCSPISGHRSVSWYQQTPGQGLQFLFEYFSETQRNKGNFPGRFSGRQFSNSRSEMNVSTLELGDSALYLCASSLDFGPQHFGDGTRLSIL.

This clone was recorded a few times. This sample includes further DNA sequences coding for the same CDR3. V and J are TRBV5-5 and TRBJ1-2, with unresolved D. The CDR3 consists of 14 residues. V shed 4 bases and J shed 2 bases, with 12 bases lying between them. The V gene's germline CDR1 is SGHKS and CDR2 YYEKEE (reference sequence). The CDR3 sequence: CASSPVAGNYGYTF. As DNA, the CDR3 is TGTGCCAGCAGCCCCGTCGCCGGGAACTATGGCTACACCTTC.

This rearrangement joins TRBV9 to TRBJ1-1; weak D call: TRBD1 (5 bases). In germline, CDR1 is SGDLS, CDR2 YYNGEE. V was clipped by 0 bases and J by 4 bases, with 10 bases between them. This CDR3 comprises 14 residues. CDR3 amino acids: CASSVGEGITEAFF. In nucleotides, the CDR3 is TGTGCCAGCAGCGTAGGGGAGGGGATCACTGAAGCTTTCTTT.